The entry below describes one T cell receptor beta chain. The antigen is not known. The time point here: patch test 2, 6 weeks after DPC sensitization. Stated treatment: therapeutic diphenylcyclopropenone sensitization with weekly scalp DPC. Total RNA was extracted from unfractionated whole blood. Trimming removed 1 base at V and 0 bases at J, with 5 bases between. CDR1 SGHDT and CDR2 YYEEEE come from the germline V gene. The CDR3 is 14 residues long. This entry comes from a study of human T cells and chemical hapten exposure. Across the study: DPC 0.01% went on the upper back by patch test, with reading at 6 days. A patient group, mainly female, showed alopecia areata, totalis or universalis. Findings and caveats of the study: With regard to DPC sensitization, TCRs above 1 in 1000 frequency did not change.

MiXCR was run by TCRdb on the RACE reads, yielding one entry per CDR3 protein. The sample includes roughly 43,000 distinct CDR3 sequences, approximately 9.6% of them seen just once. This TCR derives from a woman aged 30 to 39 with alopecia areata. Some clones in this sample may be carry-over from other donors' samples. The sequences come from whole blood, collected in connection with sensitization to the hapten diphenylcyclopropenone (DPC). This chain links TRBV5-6 with TRBJ1-5, with D unresolved. For the CDR3, the DNA is TGTGCCAGCAGCTTGTTTTATAGCAATCAGCCCCAGCATTTT. Its protein is CASSLFYSNQPQHF.